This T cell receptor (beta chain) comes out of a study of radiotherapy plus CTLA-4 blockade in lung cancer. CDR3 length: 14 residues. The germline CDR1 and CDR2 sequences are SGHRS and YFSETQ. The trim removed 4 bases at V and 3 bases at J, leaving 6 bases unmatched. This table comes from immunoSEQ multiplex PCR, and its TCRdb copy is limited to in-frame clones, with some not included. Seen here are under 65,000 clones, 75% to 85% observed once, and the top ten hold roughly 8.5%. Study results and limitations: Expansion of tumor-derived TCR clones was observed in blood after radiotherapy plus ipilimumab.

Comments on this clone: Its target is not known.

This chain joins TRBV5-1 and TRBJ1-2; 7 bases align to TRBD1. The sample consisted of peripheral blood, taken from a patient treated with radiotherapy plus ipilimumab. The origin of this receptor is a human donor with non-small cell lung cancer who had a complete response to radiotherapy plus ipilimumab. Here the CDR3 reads CASSMTGSDYGYTF. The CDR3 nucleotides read TGCGCCAGCAGCATGACAGGGTCCGACTATGGCTACACCTTC.